This T cell receptor beta chain is drawn from a study of metastatic and nonmetastatic thyroid tumors. Across the study: Repertoires were compared across blood and tumor or nodule tissue from malignant and benign thyroid patients. Study-wide points: TCR beta diversity was reportedly significantly higher in malignant thyroid tumors than benign nodules, in blood and tumor.

A word on this clone: Its target is unknown.

In germline, CDR1 is MRHNA, CDR2 SNTAGT. This CDR3 comprises 14 residues. Deletions cut 4 bases from V and 6 bases from J, with 10 bases between. Thyroid surgery took place with no prior treatment in any patient. Authors' processing steps: Construction of a distant-metastasis classifier for papillary thyroid cancer relied on CDR3 differences across clinicopathological groups. With MiXCR, TCRdb called clones anew from the PCR reads. The V and J calls come from TCRdb's annotation, not from the publication. The sample lists about 24,000 clones, roughly a quarter occurring once. The sequence came from a male donor with papillary thyroid cancer or a benign thyroid nodule (not recorded which). Some clones in this sample may be carry-over from other donors' samples. J is TRBJ1-6 and V is TRBV6-4; D not certain. Sequences were obtained from tumor tissue. CDR3 in amino acids: CASSVTPGNSPLHF. CDR3 nucleotides: TGTGCCAGCAGTGTAACACCCGGTAATTCACCCCTCCACTTT.